This TCR beta chain originates from a study of response to subunit inactivated influenza vaccine. This clonotype was seen only a few times. The antigen is undetermined. TCRdb re-called the RT-PCR reads through MiXCR, storing one row per CDR3 protein. The sample records under 850,000 distinct CDR3 sequences, approximately 17% being singletons. Study-level points and caveats: The authors suggested that few new T cells are recruited per seasonal influenza vaccination.

J gave up 0 bases and V 2 bases, and 4 bases lay outside the gene matches. The CDR3 sequence is 16 residues long. Germline assignment: CDR1 MNHEY and CDR2 SVGAGI. This receptor was taken from a man aged 45 to 65 who received an inactivated influenza vaccine. The J gene is TRBJ1-3, the V gene TRBV6-5; 7 bases match TRBD1. The specimen comprised PBMCs from blood, sampled 5 to 6 days after vaccination. The CDR3 DNA follows: TGTGCCAGCAGTTACGGGACAGAGTCCTCTGGAAACACCATATATTTT. Protein: CASSYGTESSGNTIYF.